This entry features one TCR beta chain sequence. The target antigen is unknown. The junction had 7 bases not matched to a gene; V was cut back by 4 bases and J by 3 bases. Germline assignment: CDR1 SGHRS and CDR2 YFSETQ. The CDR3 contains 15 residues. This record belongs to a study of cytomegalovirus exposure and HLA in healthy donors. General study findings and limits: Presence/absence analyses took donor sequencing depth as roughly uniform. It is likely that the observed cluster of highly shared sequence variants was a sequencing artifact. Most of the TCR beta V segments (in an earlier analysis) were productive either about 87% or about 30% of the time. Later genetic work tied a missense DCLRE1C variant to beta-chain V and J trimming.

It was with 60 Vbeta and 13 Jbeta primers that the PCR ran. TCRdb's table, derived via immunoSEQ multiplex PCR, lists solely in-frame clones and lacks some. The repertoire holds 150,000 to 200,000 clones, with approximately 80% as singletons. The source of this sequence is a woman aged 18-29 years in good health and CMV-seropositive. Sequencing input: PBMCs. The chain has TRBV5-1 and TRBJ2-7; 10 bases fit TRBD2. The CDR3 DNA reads TGCGCCAGCAGCCGAGGGACTAGCGAATACTACGAGCAGTACTTC. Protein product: CASSRGTSEYYEQYF.